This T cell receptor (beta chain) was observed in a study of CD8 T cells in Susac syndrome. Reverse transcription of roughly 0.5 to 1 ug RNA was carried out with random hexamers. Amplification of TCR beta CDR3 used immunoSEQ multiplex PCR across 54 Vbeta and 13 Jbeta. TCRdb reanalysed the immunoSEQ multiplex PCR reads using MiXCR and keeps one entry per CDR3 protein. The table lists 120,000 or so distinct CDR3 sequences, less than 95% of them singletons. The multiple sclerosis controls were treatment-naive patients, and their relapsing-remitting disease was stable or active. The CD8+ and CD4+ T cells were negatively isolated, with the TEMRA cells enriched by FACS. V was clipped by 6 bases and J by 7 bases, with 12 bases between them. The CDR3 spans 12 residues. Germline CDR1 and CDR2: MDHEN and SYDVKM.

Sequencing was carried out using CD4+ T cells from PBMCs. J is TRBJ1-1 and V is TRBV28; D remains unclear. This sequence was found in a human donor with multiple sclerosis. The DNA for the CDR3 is TGTGCCAGCAGCCCCGGGAGGGATGAAGCTTTCTTT. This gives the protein CASSPGRDEAFF.